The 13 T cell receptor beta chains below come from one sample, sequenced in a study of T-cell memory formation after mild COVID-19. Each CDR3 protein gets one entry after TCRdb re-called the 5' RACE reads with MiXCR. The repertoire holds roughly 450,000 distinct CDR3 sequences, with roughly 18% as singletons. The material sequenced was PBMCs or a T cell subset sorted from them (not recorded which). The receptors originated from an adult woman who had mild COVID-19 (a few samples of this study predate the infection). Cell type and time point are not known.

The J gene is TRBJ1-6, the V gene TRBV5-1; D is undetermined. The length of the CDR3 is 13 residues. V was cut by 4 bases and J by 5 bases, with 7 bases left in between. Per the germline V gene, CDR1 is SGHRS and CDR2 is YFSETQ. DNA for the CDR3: TGCGCCAGCAGCGTACAGAATAATTCACCCCTCCACTTT. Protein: CASSVQNNSPLHF.

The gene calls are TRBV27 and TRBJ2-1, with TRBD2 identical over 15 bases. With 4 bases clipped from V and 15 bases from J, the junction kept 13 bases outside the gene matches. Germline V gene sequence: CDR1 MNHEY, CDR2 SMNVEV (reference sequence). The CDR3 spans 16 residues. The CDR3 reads CASSSWGGLAGGLLFF. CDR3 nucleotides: TGTGCCAGCAGTTCTTGGGGAGGACTAGCGGGGGGGCTGTTGTTCTTC.

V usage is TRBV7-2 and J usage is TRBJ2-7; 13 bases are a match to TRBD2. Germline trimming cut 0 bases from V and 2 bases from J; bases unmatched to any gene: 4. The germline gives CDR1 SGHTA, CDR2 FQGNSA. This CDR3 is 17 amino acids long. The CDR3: CASSLAYGTSGAYEQYF. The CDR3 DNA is TGTGCCAGCAGCTTAGCTTACGGGACTAGCGGGGCCTACGAGCAGTACTTC.

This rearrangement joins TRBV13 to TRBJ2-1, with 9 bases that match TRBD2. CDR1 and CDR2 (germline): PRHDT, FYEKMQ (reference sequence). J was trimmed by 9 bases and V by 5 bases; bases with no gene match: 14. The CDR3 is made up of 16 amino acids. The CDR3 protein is CASSAQGLATPSEQFF. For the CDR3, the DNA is TGTGCCAGCAGCGCCCAGGGACTAGCCACCCCCAGTGAGCAGTTCTTC.

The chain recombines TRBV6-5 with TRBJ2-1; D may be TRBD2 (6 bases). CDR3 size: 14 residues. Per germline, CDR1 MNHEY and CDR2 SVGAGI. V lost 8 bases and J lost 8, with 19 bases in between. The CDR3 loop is CASRVGGPRDEQFF. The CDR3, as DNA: TGTGCCAGCCGAGTTGGAGGGCCTCGGGATGAGCAGTTCTTC.

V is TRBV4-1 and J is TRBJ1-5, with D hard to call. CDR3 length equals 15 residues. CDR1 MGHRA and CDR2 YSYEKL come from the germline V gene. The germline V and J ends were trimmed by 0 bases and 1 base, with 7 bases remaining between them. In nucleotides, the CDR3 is TGCGCCAGCAGCCAAGATCCCCGGAGCAATCAGCCCCAGCATTTT. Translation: CASSQDPRSNQPQHF.

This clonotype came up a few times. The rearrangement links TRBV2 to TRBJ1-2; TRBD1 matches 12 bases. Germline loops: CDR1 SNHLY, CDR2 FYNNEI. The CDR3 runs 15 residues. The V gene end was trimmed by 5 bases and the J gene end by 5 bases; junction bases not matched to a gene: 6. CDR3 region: CASSYGTGGAYGYTF. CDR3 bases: TGTGCCAGCAGTTACGGGACAGGGGGCGCGTATGGCTACACCTTC.

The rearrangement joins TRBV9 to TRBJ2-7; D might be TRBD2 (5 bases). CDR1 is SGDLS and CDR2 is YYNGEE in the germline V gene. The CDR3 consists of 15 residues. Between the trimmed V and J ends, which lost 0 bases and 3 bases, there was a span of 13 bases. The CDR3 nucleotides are TGTGCCAGCAGCGTAGGGACTCCCACGGTCTACGAGCAGTACTTC. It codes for CASSVGTPTVYEQYF.

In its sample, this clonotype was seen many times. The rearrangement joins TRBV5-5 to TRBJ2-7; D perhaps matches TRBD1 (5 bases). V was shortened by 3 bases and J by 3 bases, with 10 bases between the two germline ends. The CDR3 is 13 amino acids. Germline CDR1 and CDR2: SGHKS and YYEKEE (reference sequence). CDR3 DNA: TGTGCCAGCAGCTCTGGACATGACTACGAGCAGTACTTC. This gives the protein CASSSGHDYEQYF.

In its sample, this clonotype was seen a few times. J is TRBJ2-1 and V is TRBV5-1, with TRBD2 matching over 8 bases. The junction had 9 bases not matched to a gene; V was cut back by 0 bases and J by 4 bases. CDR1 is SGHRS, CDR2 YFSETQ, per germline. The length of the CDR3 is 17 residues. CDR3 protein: CASSLAGSGTIYNEQFF. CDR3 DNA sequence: TGCGCCAGCAGCTTGGCCGGTAGCGGGACAATATACAATGAGCAGTTCTTC.

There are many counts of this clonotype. The CDR3 DNA reads as TGTGCCAGCAGTCCCCGATTAACGCACCAACCCTCCTACGAGCAGTACTTC. Amino acid sequence: CASSPRLTHQPSYEQYF. This chain joins TRBV2 and TRBJ2-7; unclear D gene. The CDR3 has 17 amino acids. Germline CDR1 and CDR2: SNHLY and FYNNEI. V dropped 5 bases and J dropped 0 bases, with 20 bases sitting between them.

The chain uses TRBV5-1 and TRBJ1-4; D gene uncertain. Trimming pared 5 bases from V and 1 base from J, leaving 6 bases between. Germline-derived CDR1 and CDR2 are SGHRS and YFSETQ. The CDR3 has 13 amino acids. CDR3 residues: CASRDQTNEKLFF. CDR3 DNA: TGCGCCAGCAGAGACCAAACTAATGAAAAACTGTTTTTT.

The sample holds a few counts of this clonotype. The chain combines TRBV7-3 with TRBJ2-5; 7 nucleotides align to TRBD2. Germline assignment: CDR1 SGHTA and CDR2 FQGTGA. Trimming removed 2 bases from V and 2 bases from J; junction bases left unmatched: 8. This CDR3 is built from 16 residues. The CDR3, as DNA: TGTGCCAGCAGCTTAGTTGCCGGGGGAGGGCAAGAGACCCAGTACTTC. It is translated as CASSLVAGGGQETQYF.